Each of the 13 T cell receptor beta chains below was sequenced from the same sample in a study of PD-1 blockade in classical Hodgkin lymphoma. The time point was: newly diagnosed, previously untreated cHL patient sample. PBMCs were thawed, and CD8+ T cells were then isolated from them by magnetic negative selection. Clones were read by immunoSEQ multiplex PCR, and TCRdb kept only the in-frame ones, dropping some. The table shows just over 14,000 clones, with roughly nine tenths occurring only once. The sample taken for sequencing was CD8+ T cells from blood. These receptors were taken from a human donor with classical Hodgkin lymphoma.

The rearrangement links TRBV28 to TRBJ2-7; 11 bases align to TRBD2. J gave up 0 bases and V 2 bases, and 0 bases lay outside the gene matches. Germline V CDR1 and CDR2: MDHEN, SYDVKM. The CDR3 spans 15 residues. CDR3 in DNA: TGTGCCAGCAGTTTAGGACTAGCGGGCTCCTACGAGCAGTACGTC. As protein: CASSLGLAGSYEQYV.

This chain links TRBV4-2 with TRBJ2-5, with 8 bases matching TRBD1. Trimming removed 4 bases from V and 4 bases from J; junction bases left unmatched: 8. CDR3 length: 15 residues. Germline V gene data show CDR1 as LGHNA and CDR2 as YNFKEQ. CDR3 residues: CASSPAQGGPETQYF. CDR3 DNA sequence: TGTGCCAGCAGCCCCGCACAGGGGGGCCCAGAGACCCAGTACTTC.

Of note for this clone: This sample also contains other DNA sequences that code for the same CDR3. The J gene is TRBJ1-1, the V gene TRBV7-9; no definite D call. The CDR3 is made up of 11 amino acids. The V gene lost 5 bases and the J gene lost 2 bases, with 3 bases spanning the gap. Germline V lookup: CDR1 SEHNR, CDR2 FQNEAQ (reference sequence). CDR3: CASSLNTEAFF. The CDR3 DNA is TGTGCCAGCAGCCTTAACACTGAAGCTTTCTTT.

The chain couples TRBV11-3 to TRBJ1-4; maybe TRBD1 (5 bases). V was trimmed by 4 bases and J by 3 bases, leaving 6 bases between them. The germline V gene encodes CDR1 SGHNT and CDR2 YENEEA. CDR3 length: 13 residues. The CDR3 loop is CASSSGSNEKLFF. The CDR3, as DNA: TGTGCCAGCAGCTCAGGGTCTAATGAAAAACTGTTTTTT.

This clone was found once. V and J are TRBV5-1 and TRBJ1-4; D might be TRBD1 (6 bases). CDR3 length: 15 amino acids. CDR1 and CDR2 (germline): SGHRS, YFSETQ. The V end was cut by 5 bases, the J end by 6 bases, with 17 bases between. Here the CDR3 DNA reads TGCGCCAGCAGACCCCAGGGGACCGGGGATGAAAAACTGTTTTTT. Translating it yields CASRPQGTGDEKLFF.

The rearrangement uses TRBV2 and TRBJ2-5, with 9 positions matching TRBD1. From germline, CDR1 is SNHLY and CDR2 FYNNEI. J gave up 5 bases and V 4 bases, and 11 bases lay outside the gene matches. The CDR3 contains 16 residues. For the CDR3, the DNA is TGTGCCAGCAGTGTTGACGTACAGGGGGCTTGGGAGACCCAGTACTTC. Translating it yields CASSVDVQGAWETQYF.

The chain uses TRBV27 and TRBJ2-3; 10 bases are shared with TRBD1. The V segment lost 3 bases and the J segment 6 bases; nucleotides outside the gene matches: 3. The germline gives CDR1 MNHEY, CDR2 SMNVEV (reference sequence). This CDR3 region has 14 residues. Written as DNA, the CDR3 is TGTGCCAGCAGTTTCGACAGGGGGCTGGATACGCAGTATTTT. This gives the protein CASSFDRGLDTQYF.

The chain employs TRBV5-1 and TRBJ2-7, with no clear D. This CDR3 contains 16 residues. CDR1 is SGHRS and CDR2 is YFSETQ in the germline V gene. V lost 2 bases to trimming and J lost 0 bases, with 15 bases between them. CDR3 amino acids: CASSFRRSGDSYEQYF. CDR3 in DNA: TGCGCCAGCAGCTTTCGACGGTCTGGGGACTCCTACGAGCAGTACTTC. Filled out from reference TRBV5-1 and TRBJ2-7, the complete variable domain reads KAGVTQTPRYLIKTRGQQVTLSCSPISGHRSVSWYQQTPGQGLQFLFEYFSETQRNKGNFPGRFSGRQFSNSRSEMNVSTLELGDSALYLCASSFRRSGDSYEQYFGPGTRLTVT.

The gene calls are TRBV28 and TRBJ2-3; tentatively, D is TRBD2 (5 bases). The CDR3 extends over 13 amino acids. The V and J ends lost 4 bases and 3 bases respectively, with 8 bases between them. Germline lookup yields CDR1 MDHEN and CDR2 SYDVKM. The CDR3: CASSYRGTDTQYF. The CDR3 DNA is TGTGCCAGCAGTTACCGGGGAACAGATACGCAGTATTTT.

This sequence joins TRBV28 and TRBJ2-7; perhaps D is TRBD1 or TRBD2 (6 bases each). This CDR3 has 16 residues. V lost 7 bases, J lost 4 bases, and 23 bases lay in between. The germline gives CDR1 MDHEN, CDR2 SYDVKM. CDR3 DNA: TGTGCCAGCATGGACCTTGAACTAGGGGGGAAGTACGAGCAGTACTTC. Encoded protein: CASMDLELGGKYEQYF.

This chain joins TRBV6-6 and TRBJ2-1; 9 nucleotides align to TRBD1. The CDR3 has 14 amino acids. Trimming at V came to 0 bases and at J to 6 bases, leaving 0 bases not matched to a gene. The V gene's germline CDR1 is MNHNY and CDR2 SVGAGI (reference sequence). CDR3 region: CASSYSTGGNEQFF. The CDR3 region has the DNA TGTGCCAGCAGTTACTCGACAGGGGGCAATGAGCAGTTCTTC.

This chain uses TRBV7-9 with TRBJ1-1; D is unresolved. Germline CDR1 SEHNR, CDR2 FQNEAQ (reference sequence). This CDR3 contains 11 residues. The V end was cut by 4 bases, the J end by 8 bases, with 8 bases between. CDR3 loop: CASSWATEAFF. The CDR3 nucleotides are TGTGCCAGCAGCTGGGCGACCGAAGCTTTCTTT.

The table lists this clone with a count of one. This rearrangement joins TRBV27 to TRBJ1-1; D is unresolved. Trimming stripped 0 bases from V and 4 bases from J, with 6 bases between. The CDR3 extends over 13 amino acids. Germline V CDR1 and CDR2: MNHEY, SMNVEV (reference sequence). CDR3 loop: CASSLSQITEAFF. The CDR3 nucleotides are TGTGCCAGCAGTTTATCACAGATCACTGAAGCTTTCTTT.